The 18 T cell receptor beta chains listed next were all sequenced from one sample in a study of blood T cell repertoires in COVID-19 (dated by TCRdb to about 2020). The method behind the library was the immunoSEQ multiplex PCR assay. Held by TCRdb, this immuneACCESS table contains in-frame sequences only and omits some clones. Under half of the omission traces to an unresolved V gene where checked; the cause of the rest is unknown. Within this sample are around 200,000 clones, with roughly 75% of them counted one time only. The top ten constitute around 5.4% of the sample. Source material: peripheral blood. The receptors stem from a woman aged 70-85 years with acute or convalescent COVID-19.

This clone was counted a few times. This CDR3 is CASSLQTGYIYEQYF. For the CDR3, the DNA is TGCGCCAGCAGCCTACAGACAGGCTACATCTACGAGCAGTACTTC. The chain combines TRBV5-1 with TRBJ2-7; D is perhaps TRBD1 (6 bases). Trimming stripped 4 bases from V and 3 bases from J, with 17 bases between. The CDR3 is made up of 15 amino acids. Looked up from germline, CDR1 is SGHRS and CDR2 is YFSETQ.

On this clone: One junction end does not reproduce the germline sequence, and a read error may be involved. This chain connects TRBV9 to TRBJ2-2, with TRBD2 identical over 10 bases. This CDR3 is 18 amino acids long. Germline CDR1 is SGDLS and CDR2 is YYNGEE. CDR3 DNA sequence: TGTGCCAGCAGCGCAACCGGAGCGGGAGGGCCAAACACCGGGAAGCTGTTTTTT. As protein: CASSATGAGGPNTGKLFF.

The rearrangement joins TRBV2 to TRBJ2-5, with D perhaps matching TRBD1 (6 bases). The V gene lost 4 bases and the J gene lost 1 base, with 13 bases spanning the gap. The V gene's germline CDR1 is SNHLY and CDR2 FYNNEI. There are 15 residues in the CDR3. This chain's CDR3 is CASSALTGSQETQYF. The CDR3, as DNA: TGTGCCAGCAGTGCCCTTACAGGGTCCCAAGAGACCCAGTACTTC.

V and J are TRBV28 and TRBJ2-1; a weak D match, TRBD1 (6 bases). The CDR3 has 15 residues. Germline CDR1 is MDHEN and CDR2 is SYDVKM. Between the trimmed V and J ends, which lost 4 bases and 7 bases, there was a span of 17 bases. The CDR3 loop reads CASSSLGSDRNEQFF. In nucleotides, the CDR3 is TGTGCCAGCAGTTCCCTGGGGTCCGACAGGAATGAGCAGTTCTTC.

The CDR3 sequence: CASGPRQGPPGANVLTF. CDR3 nucleotide sequence: TGTGCCAGCGGGCCTAGACAGGGGCCCCCTGGGGCCAACGTCCTGACTTTC. V is TRBV5-8 and J is TRBJ2-6; 8 positions agree with TRBD1. The CDR3 covers 17 residues. Trimming removed 7 bases from V and 2 bases from J; junction bases left unmatched: 11. The germline V gene encodes CDR1 SGHTS and CDR2 YDEGEE. The full variable domain, with the rest looked up from reference TRBV5-8 and TRBJ2-6, is EAGVTQSPTHLIKTRGQQATLRCSPISGHTSVYWYQQALGLGLQFLLWYDEGEERNRGNFPPRFSGRQFPNYSSELNVNALELEDSALYLCASGPRQGPPGANVLTFGAGSRLTVL.

This clone has a handful of counts. The chain uses TRBV19 and TRBJ1-5; maybe TRBD1 (6 bases). From germline, CDR1 is LNHDA and CDR2 SQIVND (reference sequence). This CDR3 region has 14 residues. With 10 bases removed from V and 0 bases from J, the gap between germline ends came to 13 bases. The CDR3 is CATSDSYSNQPQHF. CDR3 nucleotides: TGTGCCACCTCGGACAGTTATAGCAATCAGCCCCAGCATTTT.

The chain couples TRBV30 to TRBJ2-5; 7 bases are a match to TRBD1. The junction had 9 bases not matched to a gene; V was cut back by 3 bases and J by 5 bases. In germline, CDR1 is GTSNPN, CDR2 SVGIG (reference sequence). This CDR3 is built from 14 residues. The CDR3 nucleotides are TGTGCCTGGAGCGACAGGGTATCATTGGAGACCCAGTACTTC. This codes for CAWSDRVSLETQYF.

V is TRBV27 and J is TRBJ1-2; D is possibly TRBD1 (6 bases). CDR3 length equals 16 residues. Germline lookup yields CDR1 MNHEY and CDR2 SMNVEV (reference sequence). Trimming took 0 bases from V and 3 from J, leaving 14 bases between them. CDR3: CASSLSRGAFHYGYTF. DNA of the CDR3: TGTGCCAGCAGTTTATCGCGGGGGGCGTTCCACTATGGCTACACCTTC.

This clone was recorded a few times. V gene TRBV6-4 combines with J gene TRBJ2-7; D might be TRBD1 (6 bases). This CDR3 region has 18 residues. The ends were cut back, 3 bases at V and 4 bases at J, with 25 bases in the middle. Looked up from germline, CDR1 is MRHNA and CDR2 is SNTAGT. In nucleotides, the CDR3 is TGTGCCAGCAGTGATGGCCAAACATCAGACAGGCTAAGTTACGAGCAGTACTTC. Protein sequence: CASSDGQTSDRLSYEQYF.

The chain is built from TRBV6-1 and TRBJ2-7; 11 nucleotides agree with TRBD1. The CDR3 contains 15 residues. CDR1 and CDR2 from the germline V gene are MNHNS and SASEGT. J gave up 3 bases and V 2 bases, and 3 bases lay outside the gene matches. In DNA, the CDR3 is TGTGCCAGCAGTGAAACCGGGACAGGGGGCTACGAGCAGTACTTC. This translates into CASSETGTGGYEQYF.

The chain employs TRBV3-1 (or the pseudogene TRBV3-2) and TRBJ2-3; no firm D call. CDR3 size: 15 residues. Trimming took 0 bases from V and 1 from J, leaving 8 bases between them. From germline, CDR1 is LGHDT and CDR2 YNNKEL (reference sequence). Written as DNA, the CDR3 is TGTGCCAGCAGCCAAGATCAGGCTGGCACAGATACGCAGTATTTT. Its translation: CASSQDQAGTDTQYF.

This clone was seen a few times. The V and J genes are TRBV27 and TRBJ2-7; D unresolved. V lost 0 bases and J lost 2, with 5 bases in between. Per germline, CDR1 MNHEY and CDR2 SMNVEV (reference sequence). This CDR3 has 13 residues. CDR3: CASSLSPAYEQYF. Written as DNA, the CDR3 is TGTGCCAGCAGTTTATCCCCCGCCTACGAGCAGTACTTC.

The V gene is TRBV3-1 (or the pseudogene TRBV3-2), the J gene TRBJ1-6; D is possibly TRBD1 (5 bases). Trimming took off 0 bases at V and 13 bases at J, with 19 bases between the two ends. Per the germline V gene, CDR1 is LGHDT and CDR2 is YNNKEL (reference sequence). This CDR3 is built from 16 residues. This CDR3 reads CASSQEPPATGYPLHF. DNA of the CDR3: TGTGCCAGCAGCCAAGAACCCCCGGCCACAGGTTACCCCCTCCACTTT.

The chain has TRBV5-1 and TRBJ2-5; 14 bases match TRBD2. With V trimmed by 4 bases and J by 2 bases, 7 bases remained unmatched. CDR3 length equals 17 residues. Germline CDR1 SGHRS, CDR2 YFSETQ. The DNA of the CDR3 is TGCGCCAGCAGCCCCGGGACTAGCGGGAGAGGGCAAGAGACCCAGTACTTC. Translating gives CASSPGTSGRGQETQYF. The variable domain in full, completed from reference TRBV5-1 and TRBJ2-5, reads KAGVTQTPRYLIKTRGQQVTLSCSPISGHRSVSWYQQTPGQGLQFLFEYFSETQRNKGNFPGRFSGRQFSNSRSEMNVSTLELGDSALYLCASSPGTSGRGQETQYFGPGTRLLVL.

This chain uses TRBV2 with TRBJ2-2; 9 bases agree with TRBD1. This CDR3 comprises 14 residues. J gave up 3 bases and V 4 bases, and 0 bases lay outside the gene matches. CDR1 SNHLY and CDR2 FYNNEI come from the germline V gene. For the CDR3, the DNA is TGTGCCAGCAGTGGGGACAGGGACACCGGGGAGCTGTTTTTT. Protein product: CASSGDRDTGELFF.

The chain is built from TRBV19 and TRBJ2-3; 12 nucleotides agree with TRBD2. The CDR3 consists of 16 residues. Germline trimming cut 9 bases from V and 6 bases from J; bases unmatched to any gene: 13. Germline CDR1 is LNHDA and CDR2 is SQIVND (reference sequence). In DNA, the CDR3 is TGTGCCAGCAAAAGCAGGCTAGCGGGAGGGTCGGATACGCAGTATTTT. Translation: CASKSRLAGGSDTQYF.

The gene calls are TRBV6-1 and TRBJ2-2; TRBD2 aligns across 8 bases. Germline-derived CDR1 and CDR2 are MNHNS and SASEGT. J gave up 5 bases and V 10 bases, and 9 bases lay outside the gene matches. The CDR3 has 14 amino acids. CDR3 in DNA: TGTGCCACGTTAGCGGGAAGGGGTACCGGGGAGCTGTTTTTT. This encodes CATLAGRGTGELFF.

V gene TRBV7-2 combines with J gene TRBJ1-2, with 9 bases fitting TRBD1. The CDR3 length is 16 residues. V shed 4 bases, J shed 7 bases, and the junction held 13 bases outside the gene matches. Germline V gene sequence: CDR1 SGHTA, CDR2 FQGNSA. The CDR3 loop is CASSSQPGQGIGGYTF. The CDR3 DNA is TGTGCCAGCAGCTCCCAACCGGGACAGGGAATCGGTGGCTACACCTTC.